This entry features one TCR beta chain sequence. It lacks a known antigen. The record has no base qualities; no much larger clone is one base away. This entry is derived from a study of cytomegalovirus exposure and HLA in healthy donors (dated by TCRdb to 2016 to 2017). Regarding the complete study: According to an earlier analysis of a few hundred of the donors, 150 million to 200 million T cells yielded 90 million to 130 million unique TCR beta sequences and approximately 300 Gb of sequence data. An early release that covered around 590 HLA-typed donors contained 300 to 350 gigabases of sequencing data and around 80 million unique TCR sequences. Of the roughly 400 genotyped donors, 65% to 90% fell in the genetic ancestry cluster associated with self-reported Caucasian donors. The aim of the study was to test whether cataloging public T cell receptors could identify signatures of past pathogen exposure. The T cell repertoires of some 670 subjects were profiled by immunosequencing and related to cytomegalovirus serostatus. Along with the approximately 670-subject first cohort, a separate validation cohort of over 90 different subjects was used. The study combined high-throughput TCR immunosequencing, statistical association of individual TCRs with disease status, and machine learning to predict cytomegalovirus infection status. A later analysis re-examined previously published TCR beta repertoires from more than 550 donors and added high-resolution HLA genotyping to investigate patterns of TCR occurrence. Rather than drawing on any new phenotypic data, the later analysis identified candidate immune exposures from TCR beta sequences and the way those sequences occurred across donors. To decide whether each TCR beta V gene segment behaved as functional or pseudogenic, an earlier analysis of fewer than 750 of the donors relied on high-throughput TCR beta sequencing. Donor age, sex, ethnicity and CMV serostatus were collected together with the repertoire data. Genome-wide SNP genotypes for about three fifths of the roughly 670 donors were used in a later genetic analysis, which treated that subset as a discovery cohort. Every repertoire in the discovery cohort had been generated on one and the same sequencing platform. HLA typing covered class I and class II loci at four-digit resolution. Typing coverage differed by locus: A, B, C, DRB1 and DQB1 were typed in about 620-640 donors, DQA1 in about 560, DPA1 in 600 to 610, and DPB1 in 400 to 480. A handful of DR-DQ haplotypes were treated as single units for association and clustering because of strong linkage in the cohort. On average, about 240,000 unique TCR beta nucleotide sequences were sequenced per donor among about 400 genotyped donors of the cohort, with 15% to 20% of those sequences being non-productive. The investigation overall reported the following: A cluster of highly shared sequence variants was judged likely to be a technical artifact of the sequencing pipeline. Linkage disequilibrium might explain the correlated functional status among segregating V segments, but an unknown experimental factor could not be ruled out. Most TCR sequences were seen in very few donors, while some public TCRs were found in many individuals. Specific HLA alleles were associated with 15,000 to 20,000 TCR beta sequences at a false discovery rate of 0.05 in a later analysis. Roughly uniform sequencing depth across donors was assumed in presence/absence analyses, although this assumption may not hold. The study gave a list of some 150 TCR beta chains associated with cytomegalovirus. According to the authors, the approach could potentially be generalized to other disease states and immunological phenotypes. Cytomegalovirus status was reported to be diagnosed by the classifier with high specificity and sensitivity in both the original and validation cohorts. Several of the top co-occurrence clusters appeared to be linked to parvovirus B19, influenza, CMV and Epstein-Barr virus, according to a later analysis. In a later analysis, the rate of TCR association differed among HLA loci, with DRB1 alleles having the most associated TCRs and HLA-C alleles having the fewest. A later genetic analysis reported fewer N-insertions in productive TCRs among donors in an Asian-associated ancestry cluster than the roughly 650-donor mean. Because counts were too low, about 15 rarely observed V segments, including chromosome 9 orphons, were left out of the earlier analysis of about 500 of the donors. In an earlier analysis of around 500 of the donors, most TCR beta V segments appeared in productive rearrangements about 87% or about 30% of the time, broadly matching IMGT annotations. A further reported finding was that TCR beta sequences accurately predicted the HLA-A and HLA-B alleles for most subjects in the first cohort. When HLA alleles, especially DR and DQ, strongly co-occurred, attributing TCR associations to individual alleles was difficult. In a later analysis, HLA-associated TCR beta chains showed more clonal expansion and lower generation probabilities than non-associated chains that were equally common. According to a later analysis, most CMV-associated TCR beta chains appeared to be HLA-restricted, and the HLA associations seemed to be driven largely by CMV exposure. Three of the identified cytomegalovirus-associated TCR beta chains were confirmed in vitro to be specific for cytomegalovirus antigens. V-gene and J-gene trimming of TCR beta chains was associated with a missense DCLRE1C variant in a later genetic analysis, and the association was replicated in an independent cohort. The cohort was sequenced for TCR beta chains only, and without alpha or paired-chain data the features that could be detected were limited. Immune exposure information for the cohort was limited to CMV serostatus. Some IMGT-functional V segments, including TRBV6-2 and TRBV6-3, could not be told apart with the 87-base-pair reads, so those segments were excluded. Because HLA typing was missing for some donors at each locus, association tests included only the typed subset.

V and J are truncated by 0 bases and 9 bases respectively, leaving an intervening sequence of 15 bases. The CDR3 runs 15 residues from the cysteine to the phenylalanine. The DNA shown is the 45-base CDR3, in frame from base 1. CDR1 and CDR2, per the germline V gene, are MNHEY and SVGAGI. Preparation of the library involved the immunoSEQ multiplex PCR assay. For the multiplex PCR, a mixture combining 60 forward primers for TCR Vbeta segments and 13 reverse primers for TCR Jbeta segments was used. A multiplex PCR assay on genomic DNA amplified the CDR3 region of rearranged TCR beta genes. The Illumina HiSeq System was used to sequence the amplified TCR beta libraries as 87-base-pair reads. The original pipeline was this. A later analysis tallied tens of millions of unique TCR beta chains across the 666 repertoires, and about 12 million of those chains were shared by two or more donors. Raw reads were error-corrected and collapsed into unique sequences with a nearest-neighbor algorithm that merged closely related sequences to remove PCR and sequencing errors. Alignment of CDR3 sequences to IMGT reference sequences was used to assign V, D and J gene segments. For a sequence to be retained, a match of at least six nucleotides was required to both a V gene segment and a J gene segment. Rearrangements were classified as productive when the CDR3 lacked stop codons and remained in frame with V and J, and all other rearrangements were classified as non-productive. CDR3 was defined by IMGT convention, running from the second conserved V-encoded cysteine to the conserved J-encoded phenylalanine. In an earlier analysis of some 550 of the donors, sequences lacking an unambiguous match to a single V gene segment were excluded. An earlier analysis of several hundred of the donors called V segments functional above 56.7% productive rearrangements and segregating when the between-donor standard deviation exceeded 5%. To diagnose cytomegalovirus status from the catalog of TCR beta chain sequences, a statistical classification framework was built. A later analysis assigned V and J genes by comparing TCR nucleotide sequences with IMGT/GENE-DB human TR gene sequences. Using the TCRdist pipeline, a later analysis assigned CDR3 sequences along with most-parsimonious VDJ recombination scenarios. In a later analysis, every TCR beta chain was defined by the combination of its CDR3 amino acid sequence and its V-gene family, and reads without a unique V-gene family were dropped. A later analysis removed 592 highly shared, low-generation-probability nucleotide sequences to deal with suspected cross-contamination and a sequencing artifact. In a later analysis, a clonal expansion index was calculated for each public chain from normalized within-repertoire ranks of inferred template counts. Generation probabilities in a later analysis came from a VDJ recombination model fitted to out-of-frame rearrangements, and those results were checked against IGoR. In a later analysis, TCR-TCR, TCR-HLA and TCR-CMV co-occurrence was scored with hypergeometric tests, and a repertoire-size bias correction was applied to TCR pairs. A later analysis estimated false discovery rates by permuting HLA or CMV assignments 20 times. In a later analysis, co-occurring TCRs were grouped with DBSCAN, and TCRdist sequence similarity was added when clustering was performed within HLA-allele-positive subsets. Co-occurrence clustering excluded repertoires with fewer than 30,000 or more than 120,000 public chains, plus five with anomalous nucleotide sharing. TCRdb re-hosts the immuneACCESS table, in-frame sequences only. Its copies lack some clones; in the studies checked, an unresolved V gene accounts for under half of them, and the cause for the rest is not known. V and J calls and clone size are copied from that table; D and trimming were computed from the DNA. The sample records 130,000 or so clones, around 80% of which are singletons. The ten largest clones add up to around 3.2% of the sample.

The cohort consisted of approximately 690 healthy bone marrow donors. Cohort members were all nominally healthy when sampled, although unrecorded immune exposures were likely present. The donor tested CMV seronegative and was one of the 352 seronegative cohort members. A peripheral blood sample was provided by each donor, and peripheral blood mononuclear cells were used for TCR beta sequencing. Genomic DNA was extracted from the blood cell samples with the Qiagen DNeasy Blood Extraction Kit. The sequence was collected from a middle-aged man in good health and CMV-seronegative. Recombination linked TRBV6-5 to TRBJ2-1, with TRBD2 tentatively as D gene (6 bases match). Material for sequencing was PBMCs. The CDR3 protein sequence reads: CASSYSIAELGEQFF. The DNA sequence is TGTGCCAGCAGTTACTCGATAGCGGAATTGGGTGAGCAGTTCTTC.